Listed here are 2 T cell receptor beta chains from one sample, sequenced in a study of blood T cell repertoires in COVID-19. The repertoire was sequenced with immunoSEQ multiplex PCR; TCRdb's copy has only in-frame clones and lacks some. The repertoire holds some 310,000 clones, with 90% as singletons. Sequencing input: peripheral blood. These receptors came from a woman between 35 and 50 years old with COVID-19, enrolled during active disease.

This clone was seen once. DNA of the CDR3: TGCGCCAGCAGCCAAGATGCCGGGACTAGCGGGGGGATGGGAGATACGCAGTATTTT. This codes for CASSQDAGTSGGMGDTQYF. The chain links TRBV4-3 to TRBJ2-3; 15 nucleotides agree with TRBD2. This CDR3 contains 19 residues. From germline, CDR1 is LGHNA and CDR2 YSLEER. V gave up 0 bases and J gave up 5 bases; unmatched junction bases: 9.

CDR3 protein: CASSLGGTGGVSQPQHF. The CDR3 coding sequence is TGTGCCAGCAGCTTAGGGGGGACAGGGGGCGTTAGTCAGCCCCAGCATTTT. The rearrangement uses TRBV7-9 and TRBJ1-5; 12 nucleotides line up with TRBD1. Germline values: CDR1 SEHNR, CDR2 FQNEAQ (reference sequence). The CDR3 has 17 amino acids. The V segment lost 1 base and the J segment 6 bases; nucleotides outside the gene matches: 7.